This T cell receptor beta chain was obtained from a study of beta chain features in type 1 diabetes. Germline V gene sequence: CDR1 MNHEY, CDR2 SVGAGI. This CDR3 has 15 amino acids. V was pared by 6 bases and J by 7 bases, with 22 bases between. Every bit of the isolated RNA underwent reverse transcription, so sequencing read expressed TCRB transcripts. TCRdb keeps only in-frame clones here, not all; method: immunoSEQ multiplex PCR. The sample includes 400,000 to 550,000 clones, over 9.5% seen only once; the top ten take over 0.035%. Note on this clone: As yet, its antigen is unknown.

Findings of the study overall: Within each of all four CD4+ subsets, Type 1 diabetes patients had TCRB CDR3s that were moderately but significantly shorter. For patients, the naive, central memory and Treg TCRB repertoires appeared more alike than for healthy donors. For patients and controls alike, PCR might favor shorter templates to the same degree.

This receptor was obtained from a woman between 18 and 29 years old in good health. The rearrangement joins TRBV6-5 to TRBJ2-7; D might be TRBD2 (5 bases). Sample: naive CD4+ T cells from blood. The CDR3 nucleotides are TGTGCCAGCAGCATGCCGGGATCCCGGGCGTGGGAGCAGTACGTC. Translating gives CASSMPGSRAWEQYV.